Presented here are 2 T cell receptor beta chains from one specimen sequenced in a study of T cells after yellow fever vaccination. MiXCR was run by TCRdb on the 5' RACE reads, yielding one entry per CDR3 protein. The sample lists roughly 300,000 distinct CDR3 sequences, 8% to 9.5% seen once, with approximately 15% in the top ten. Here the sequenced sample was PBMCs, taken roughly seven weeks after the first yellow fever vaccination. These receptors were taken from a man aged 18 to 30 who received the YFV17D yellow fever vaccine.

This clonotype appeared a few times. V and J are TRBV20-1 and TRBJ1-1, with 8 nucleotides matching TRBD1. This CDR3 comprises 13 residues. Trimming removed 5 bases from V and 3 bases from J; junction bases left unmatched: 5. Germline-derived CDR1 and CDR2 are DFQATT and SNEGSKA (reference sequence). CDR3 region: CSAPQTGDTEAFF. The CDR3, as DNA: TGCAGTGCTCCGCAGACAGGGGACACTGAAGCTTTCTTT.

For the CDR3, the DNA is TGTGCCAGCAGCTTAGAGCCAATATTCTACGAGCAGTACTTC. The encoded protein is CASSLEPIFYEQYF. The chain carries TRBV7-2 and TRBJ2-7; D call uncertain. The CDR3 loop spans 14 amino acids. Germline V lookup: CDR1 SGHTA, CDR2 FQGNSA. Between the trimmed V and J ends, which lost 1 base and 3 bases, there was a span of 10 bases.